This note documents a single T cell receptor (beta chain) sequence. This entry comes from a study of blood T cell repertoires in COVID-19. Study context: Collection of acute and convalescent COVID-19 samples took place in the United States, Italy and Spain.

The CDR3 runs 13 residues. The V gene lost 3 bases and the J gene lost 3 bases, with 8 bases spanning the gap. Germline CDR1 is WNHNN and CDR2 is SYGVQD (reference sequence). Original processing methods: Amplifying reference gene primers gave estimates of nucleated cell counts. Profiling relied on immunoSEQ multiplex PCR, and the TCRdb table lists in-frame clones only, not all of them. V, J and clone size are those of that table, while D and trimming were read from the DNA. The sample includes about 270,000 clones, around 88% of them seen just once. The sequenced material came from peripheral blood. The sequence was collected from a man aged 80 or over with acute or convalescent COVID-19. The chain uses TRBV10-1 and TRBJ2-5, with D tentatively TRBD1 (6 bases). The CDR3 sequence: CASSDHREETQYF. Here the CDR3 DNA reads TGCGCCAGCAGTGACCACAGGGAAGAGACCCAGTACTTC.